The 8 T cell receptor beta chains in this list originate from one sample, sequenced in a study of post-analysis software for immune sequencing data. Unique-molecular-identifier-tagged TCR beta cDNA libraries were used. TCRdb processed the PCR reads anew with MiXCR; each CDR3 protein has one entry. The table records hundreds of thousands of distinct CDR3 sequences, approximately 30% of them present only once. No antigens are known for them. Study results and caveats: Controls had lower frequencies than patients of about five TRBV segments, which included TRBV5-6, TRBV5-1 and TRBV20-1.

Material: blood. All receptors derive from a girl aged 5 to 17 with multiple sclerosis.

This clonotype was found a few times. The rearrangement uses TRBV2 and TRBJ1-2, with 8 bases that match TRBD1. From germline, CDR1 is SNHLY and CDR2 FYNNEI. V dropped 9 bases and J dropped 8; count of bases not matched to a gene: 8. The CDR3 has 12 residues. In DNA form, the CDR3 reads TGTGCCAGAATGGGGACAGGCGGCGGCTACACCTTC. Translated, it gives CARMGTGGGYTF.

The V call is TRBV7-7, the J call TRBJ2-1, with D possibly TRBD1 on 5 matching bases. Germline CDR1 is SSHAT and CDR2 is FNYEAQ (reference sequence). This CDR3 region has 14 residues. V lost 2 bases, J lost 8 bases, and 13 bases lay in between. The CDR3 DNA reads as TGTGCCAGCAGCTTACGTGGGGCTGGGGATGAGCAGTTCTTC. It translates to CASSLRGAGDEQFF.

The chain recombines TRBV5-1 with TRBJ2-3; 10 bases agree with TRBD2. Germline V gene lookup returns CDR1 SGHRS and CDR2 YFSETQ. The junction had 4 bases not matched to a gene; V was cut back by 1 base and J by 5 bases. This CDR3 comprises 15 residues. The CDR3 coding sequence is TGCGCCAGCAGCTTGAGGTCTAGCGGGGGAGATACGCAGTATTTT. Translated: CASSLRSSGGDTQYF. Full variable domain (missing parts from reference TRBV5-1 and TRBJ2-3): KAGVTQTPRYLIKTRGQQVTLSCSPISGHRSVSWYQQTPGQGLQFLFEYFSETQRNKGNFPGRFSGRQFSNSRSEMNVSTLELGDSALYLCASSLRSSGGDTQYFGPGTRLTVL.

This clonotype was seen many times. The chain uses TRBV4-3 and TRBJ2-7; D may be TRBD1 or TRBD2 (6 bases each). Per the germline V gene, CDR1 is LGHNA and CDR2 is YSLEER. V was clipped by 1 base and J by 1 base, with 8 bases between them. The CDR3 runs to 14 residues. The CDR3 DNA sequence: TGCGCCAGCAGCCAAGGAGGGGGGTCCTACGAGCAGTACTTC. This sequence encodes CASSQGGGSYEQYF.

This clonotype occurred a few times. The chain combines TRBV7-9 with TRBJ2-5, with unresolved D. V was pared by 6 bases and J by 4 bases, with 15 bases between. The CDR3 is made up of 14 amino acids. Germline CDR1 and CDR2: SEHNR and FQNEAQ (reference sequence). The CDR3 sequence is CASSPRRPPETQYF. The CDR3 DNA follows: TGTGCCAGCAGTCCACGACGGCCCCCAGAGACCCAGTACTTC.

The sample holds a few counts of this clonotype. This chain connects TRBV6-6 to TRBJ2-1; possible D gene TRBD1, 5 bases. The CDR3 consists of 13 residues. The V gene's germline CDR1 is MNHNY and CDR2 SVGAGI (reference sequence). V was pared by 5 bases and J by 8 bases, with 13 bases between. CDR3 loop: CASSKEGVHEQFF. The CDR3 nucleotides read TGTGCCAGCAGTAAAGAAGGGGTGCATGAGCAGTTCTTC.

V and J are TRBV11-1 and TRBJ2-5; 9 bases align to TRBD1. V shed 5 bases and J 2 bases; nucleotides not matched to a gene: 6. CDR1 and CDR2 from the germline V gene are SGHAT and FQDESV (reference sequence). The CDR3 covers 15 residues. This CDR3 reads CASSVHRGLQETQYF. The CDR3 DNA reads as TGTGCCAGCAGCGTACACAGGGGGCTACAAGAGACCCAGTACTTC.

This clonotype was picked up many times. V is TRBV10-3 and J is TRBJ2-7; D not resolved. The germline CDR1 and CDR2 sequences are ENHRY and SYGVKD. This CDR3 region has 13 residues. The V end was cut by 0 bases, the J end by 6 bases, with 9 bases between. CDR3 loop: CAISESGRGEQYF. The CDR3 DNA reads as TGTGCCATCAGTGAGTCGGGCAGAGGCGAGCAGTACTTC.